The 16 T cell receptor beta chains presented below share a single source sample, sequenced in a study of vaccination and CD4 T cells after COVID-19. Treatment of the sample: approximately nine-day PBMC culture with coronavirus spike peptide pools or control peptides (ViraFEST assay). Scientists ran DNA taken from cultured CD4+ T cells through the Oncomine TCR Beta short-read assay for sequencing. TCRdb reanalysed the PCR reads using MiXCR and keeps one entry per CDR3 protein. The table lists some 14,000 distinct CDR3 sequences, roughly 56% of them singletons, with about a sixth in the top ten. Antigen specificity for these receptors is unknown. The sample taken for sequencing was CD4+ T cells from blood, cultured in vitro. The receptors stem from a human donor who had recovered from COVID-19.

This clonotype was found once. The rearrangement links TRBV7-9 to TRBJ1-1; possibly TRBD1 for D (6 bases). CDR3 length: 14 residues. Germline V gene data show CDR1 as SEHNR and CDR2 as FQNEAQ (reference sequence). Trimming took 3 bases from V and 1 from J, leaving 9 bases between them. The CDR3 coding sequence is TGTGCCAGCAGCTTTACAGGGACGAACACTGAAGCTTTCTTT. Amino acid sequence: CASSFTGTNTEAFF.

The V gene is TRBV7-6, the J gene TRBJ2-1; 12 positions agree with TRBD2. Germline-derived CDR1 and CDR2 are SGHVS and FNYEAQ. The CDR3 is made up of 16 amino acids. The V gene end was trimmed by 1 base and the J gene end by 5 bases; junction bases not matched to a gene: 3. Written as DNA, the CDR3 is TGTGCCAGCAGCTTAGAGGCTAGCGGGGGGGACAATGAGCAGTTCTTC. Its translation is CASSLEASGGDNEQFF.

The sample holds a few counts of this clonotype. This chain uses TRBV6-2 or TRBV6-3 with TRBJ1-1; TRBD1 might be the D (5 bases). The ends were cut back, 6 bases at V and 6 bases at J, with 20 bases in the middle. This CDR3 is 15 amino acids long. The germline V gene encodes CDR1 MNHEY and CDR2 SVGEGT. The CDR3 nucleotides are TGTGCCAGCAGGGCCGTCAGGGTAATGTGGGCTGAAGCTTTCTTT. Residues: CASRAVRVMWAEAFF.

V usage is TRBV2 and J usage is TRBJ2-6; 7 bases align to TRBD1. The CDR3 runs to 16 residues. The germline gives CDR1 SNHLY, CDR2 FYNNEI. V shed 7 bases, J shed 0 bases, and the junction held 6 bases outside the gene matches. The CDR3 sequence: CASILDRISGANVLTF. The CDR3 DNA sequence: TGTGCCAGCATTCTGGACAGGATCTCTGGGGCCAACGTCCTGACTTTC.

CDR3 DNA sequence: TGTGCCAGCAGTCAAGGGGCACGGGGCTACACCTTC. Translating gives CASSQGARGYTF. This rearrangement joins TRBV28 to TRBJ1-2, with a weak D call TRBD1 (5 bases). V was shortened by 5 bases and J by 8 bases, with 12 bases between the two germline ends. This CDR3 comprises 12 residues. Germline values: CDR1 MDHEN, CDR2 SYDVKM.

The V and J genes are TRBV5-1 and TRBJ1-1, with D unclear. Germline V gives CDR1 SGHRS, CDR2 YFSETQ. Trimming removed 4 bases from V and 4 bases from J, with 8 bases in between. This CDR3 is 12 amino acids long. The CDR3 coding sequence is TGCGCCAGCAGCAAGGAGCGCACTGAAGCTTTCTTT. The encoded protein is CASSKERTEAFF. Based on the CDR3 plus reference TRBV5-1 and TRBJ1-1, the full variable domain is KAGVTQTPRYLIKTRGQQVTLSCSPISGHRSVSWYQQTPGQGLQFLFEYFSETQRNKGNFPGRFSGRQFSNSRSEMNVSTLELGDSALYLCASSKERTEAFFGQGTRLTVV.

The chain carries TRBV10-1 and TRBJ1-6; TRBD1 matches at 7 bases. The CDR3 sequence is 14 residues long. Germline loops: CDR1 WNHNN, CDR2 SYGVQD (reference sequence). With V trimmed by 6 bases and J by 5 bases, 4 bases remained unmatched. The CDR3 here is CASSTGTDNSPLHF. The CDR3 bases are TGCGCCAGCAGCACCGGGACAGATAATTCACCCCTCCACTTT.

Only a few counts were recorded for this clonotype. The chain uses TRBV12-3 or TRBV12-4 and TRBJ1-2, with a tentative D call TRBD1 (5 bases). CDR3 length: 13 amino acids. Trimming removed 2 bases at V and 8 bases at J, with 12 bases between. The CDR3 region is CASSLSGQRGYTF. CDR3 bases: TGTGCCAGCAGTTTATCAGGGCAGAGAGGCTACACCTTC.

This clonotype was counted a single time. CDR3 residues: CASEGPGSYEQYF. The DNA of the CDR3 is TGTGCCAGCGAGGGTCCCGGAAGCTACGAGCAGTACTTC. The V call is TRBV7-9, the J call TRBJ2-7; a possible D gene is TRBD2 (5 bases). V was shortened by 8 bases and J by 3 bases, with 14 bases between the two germline ends. The germline CDR1 and CDR2 sequences are SEHNR and FQNEAQ (reference sequence). The CDR3 consists of 13 residues.

The rearrangement links TRBV5-8 to TRBJ1-1; D remains unclear. V was trimmed by 3 bases and J by 0 bases, leaving 9 bases between them. The CDR3 sequence is 14 residues long. Germline V gene lookup returns CDR1 SGHTS and CDR2 YDEGEE. In nucleotides, the CDR3 is TGTGCCAGCAGCTATGGACGGCTGAACACTGAAGCTTTCTTT. It is translated as CASSYGRLNTEAFF.

The chain employs TRBV10-3 and TRBJ2-7, with 8 bases aligning to TRBD2. V was clipped by 2 bases and J by 4 bases; unmatched bases: 7. This CDR3 has 15 residues. Germline V gene lookup returns CDR1 ENHRY and CDR2 SYGVKD. CDR3 sequence reads: CAISEEGGRKYEQYF. Written as DNA, the CDR3 is TGTGCCATCAGTGAGGAAGGCGGGAGGAAGTACGAGCAGTACTTC.

The chain recombines TRBV7-9 with TRBJ2-1; D might be TRBD2 (5 bases). V was cut by 5 bases and J by 3 bases, with 8 bases left in between. This CDR3 is 13 amino acids long. In germline, CDR1 is SEHNR, CDR2 FQNEAQ (reference sequence). CDR3 coding DNA: TGTGCCAGCAGCCTCGGACTCTACAATGAGCAGTTCTTC. Its protein product is CASSLGLYNEQFF.

This clonotype occurred once. The gene calls are TRBV28 and TRBJ1-2; the match to TRBD1 covers 7 bases. The V and J ends lost 4 bases and 6 bases, in that order; junction bases with no gene match: 5. The CDR3 spans 13 residues. Germline CDR1 reads MDHEN; CDR2 reads SYDVKM. CDR3 region: CASSSVTGNGYTF. The DNA of the CDR3 is TGTGCCAGCAGTTCCGTGACAGGGAATGGCTACACCTTC.

The rearrangement links TRBV30 to TRBJ1-5, with 8 bases that match TRBD1. Germline V lookup: CDR1 GTSNPN, CDR2 SVGIG (reference sequence). Trimming cost V 0 bases and J 7 bases; bases outside gene matches: 2. The CDR3 is 13 amino acids. CDR3 coding DNA: TGTGCCTGGAGTGTACAGGGGGACCAGCCCCAGCATTTT. Amino acids: CAWSVQGDQPQHF.

CDR3 in amino acids: CASTPGSGPKNIQYF. CDR3 nucleotides: TGTGCCAGCACCCCCGGTAGCGGGCCGAAAAACATTCAGTACTTC. The genes are TRBV2 and TRBJ2-4; 7 bases map to TRBD2. This CDR3 region has 15 residues. The V gene's germline CDR1 is SNHLY and CDR2 FYNNEI. V lost 7 bases to trimming and J lost 4 bases; unmatched junction nucleotides: 10.

The chain links TRBV30 to TRBJ2-5; 7 bases line up with TRBD1. The J segment lost 3 bases and the V segment lost 5 bases, leaving 0 bases of the junction unmatched. The CDR3 length is 11 residues. Germline CDR1 reads GTSNPN; CDR2 reads SVGIG (reference sequence). The CDR3 sequence is CAWDREETQYF. The CDR3 nucleotides are TGTGCCTGGGACAGGGAAGAGACCCAGTACTTC.